This T cell receptor (beta chain) was captured by sequencing in a study of cytomegalovirus exposure and HLA in healthy donors. Study-wide results and limits: Analyzed later, association rates of TCRs varied across HLA loci, with DRB1 most and HLA-C fewest.

Amplification used 60 Vbeta primers and 13 Jbeta primers. In the original processing: It was a later analysis that counted around 85 million unique TCR beta chains, of which 9 million to 13 million were shared. Some clones are missing from TCRdb's copy, which holds only in-frame ones; the method was immunoSEQ multiplex PCR. V and J calls plus clone size are reproduced from that table; the DNA served to infer D and trimming. In all, the sample yields about 160,000 clones. About this clone: As yet, its antigen is unknown.

The receptor was derived from a woman aged 60-70 years in good health and CMV-seronegative. Sequencing was carried out using PBMCs.

CDR3 in DNA: TGCGCCAGCAGTCATAGCAATCAGCCCCAGCATTTT. Translated: CASSHSNQPQHF. This chain links TRBV10-2 with TRBJ1-5; D not resolved. CDR3 length: 12 residues. CDR1 is WSHSY, CDR2 SAAADI, per germline. The germline V and J ends were trimmed by 5 bases and 0 bases, with 2 bases remaining between them.